A selection of T cell receptor beta chains follows, all from one sample in a study of shared T cell receptors in the human thymus. Assay used: immunoSEQ multiplex PCR; TCRdb lists only in-frame clones, some missing. The sample carries hundreds of thousands of clones, roughly 88% recorded once. These same data were also listed under a study on human thymus T cells.

Sequencing was performed on thymocytes. These receptors were obtained from a boy in the first two years of life with a congenital heart defect. CDR3s include the opening cysteine and the closing phenylalanine or tryptophan. A D gene is named only where the DNA matches it firmly. Expanded clones are given a class, and other clones once, few, many or no size at all.

>TRBV28|-|14|-|TRBJ2-5
CASSLAPLEETQYF
TGTGCCAGCAGTTTAGCCCCTTTAGAAGAGACCCAGTACTTC
>TRBV10-3|-|13|TRBD1|TRBJ2-7
CAISAGTAYEQYF
TGTGCCATCAGTGCTGGGACAGCCTACGAGCAGTACTTC
>TRBV14|-|17|TRBD2|TRBJ2-3
CARSHLKRGGSADTQYF
TGTGCCAGAAGCCACTTGAAAAGGGGCGGGAGCGCAGATACGCAGTATTTT
>TRBV9|-|18|-|TRBJ2-6
CASTPQGVVSSGANVLTF
TGTGCCAGCACCCCACAGGGTGTTGTTTCTTCTGGGGCCAACGTCCTGACTTTC
>TRBV4-3|-|19|TRBD2|TRBJ2-1
CASSQAPGVREASYNEQFF
TGCGCCAGCAGCCAAGCCCCCGGGGTACGGGAGGCCTCCTACAATGAGCAGTTCTTC
>TRBV27|-|14|-|TRBJ1-2
CASSLRRQTNGYTF
TGTGCCAGCAGTTTGAGGAGACAGACCAATGGCTACACCTTC
>TRBV11-2|-|17|TRBD1|TRBJ2-7
CASSVWDRGCVSYEQYF
TGTGCCAGCAGCGTCTGGGACAGGGGTTGCGTCTCCTACGAGCAGTACTTC
>TRBV14|-|16|TRBD1|TRBJ2-5
CASSQKGQGWRETQYF
TGTGCCAGCAGCCAGAAAGGACAGGGTTGGAGAGAGACCCAGTACTTC
>TRBV27|-|15|-|TRBJ1-1
CASSPLGGRNTEAFF
TGTGCCAGCAGCCCCCTTGGAGGGAGGAACACTGAAGCTTTCTTT
>TRBV29-1|-|14|TRBD1|TRBJ2-7
CSVHWGQGSYEQYF
TGCAGCGTTCATTGGGGACAGGGTTCCTACGAGCAGTACTTC
>TRBV6-1|-|15|TRBD1|TRBJ2-7
CASSEEDRVGYEQYF
TGTGCCAGCAGTGAAGAGGACAGGGTGGGCTACGAGCAGTACTTC
>TRBV19|-|18|TRBD2|TRBJ2-3
CASSMTPLSSGSTDTQYF
TGTGCCAGTAGTATGACCCCTCTTTCTAGCGGGAGCACAGATACGCAGTATTTT
>TRBV6-5|few|16|TRBD1|TRBJ1-1
CASSSGQGPANTEAFF
TGTGCCAGCAGTTCTGGACAGGGCCCTGCGAACACTGAAGCTTTCTTT
>TRBV9|-|15|TRBD2|TRBJ2-1
CASSAPGGSRNEQFF
TGTGCCAGCAGCGCCCCGGGCGGGAGCAGGAATGAGCAGTTCTTC
>TRBV11-2|-|14|TRBD2|TRBJ2-1
CASSLRLAGTEQFF
TGTGCCAGCAGCCTAAGACTAGCGGGAACTGAGCAGTTCTTC